This TCR beta chain was observed in a study of shared clonotypes between healthy human individuals. Study background: Per donor, CD8 memory used one plate, CD8 naive used two, CD4 memory used three and CD4 naive used three. General observations from the study: Sequencing depth was predicted to influence how clonotypes are shared among donors. Though the depth was large, rarefaction showed that sorted-subset sequencing was incomplete.

Caucasian adults living in Nashville, Tennessee, provided all samples. Data came from immunoSEQ multiplex PCR; TCRdb stores just in-frame clones and leaves some out. The top ten clones hold roughly 0.055% of a sample with some 650,000 clones, approximately 97% of them seen once. Of note for this clone: Its cognate antigen is unknown.

J lost 3 bases, V lost 3 bases, and 4 bases had no gene match. The CDR3 covers 15 residues. From germline, CDR1 is SGHVS and CDR2 FNYEAQ. Sequencing used naive CD4+ T cells sorted from blood. Subset described: CD45RA+ positively selected. This clonotype originated in a young woman in good health. This chain uses TRBV7-6 with TRBJ2-2, with TRBD1 identical over 7 bases. CDR3 region: CASSFRGPDTGELFF. The CDR3 DNA is TGTGCCAGCAGCTTTAGGGGGCCAGACACCGGGGAGCTGTTTTTT.